The clone carrying this T cell receptor (beta chain) was detected only a few times. Its antigen is undetermined. TCRdb re-called the 5' RACE reads with MiXCR, one entry per CDR3 protein. The top ten clones hold more than 20% of a sample with 300,000 or so distinct CDR3 sequences, about 17% of them seen once. This sample is drawn from a study of T-cell memory formation after mild COVID-19. Study-level information: The TCR clusters were mostly specific to one donor.

Points from the study as a whole: CD4+ contracting clones were mainly CM and EM; CD8+ ones, EMRA. Some clones that responded were present in memory (sampled pre-infection), which suggests cross-reactive memory joined.

The V gene lost 1 base and the J gene lost 1 base, with 6 bases spanning the gap. This CDR3 region has 14 residues. The material sequenced was PBMCs or a T cell subset sorted from them (not recorded which). The receptor was derived from a man in his late teens or twenties who had mild COVID-19 (a few samples of this study predate the infection). Cell type and time point are not known. The V gene is TRBV12-3 or TRBV12-4, the J gene TRBJ2-3, with TRBD2 as a possible D gene (6 bases). The CDR3 here is CASSLERGTDTQYF. CDR3 coding DNA: TGTGCCAGCAGTTTAGAGCGGGGCACAGATACGCAGTATTTT.